The present T cell receptor beta chain was sequenced within a study of blood T cell repertoires in COVID-19. Overall study: The United States, Italy and Spain supplied acute and convalescent COVID-19 samples. T cells, B-cell-depleted T cells, or PBMCs provided the cDNA or gDNA that served as material.

The V and J ends lost 5 bases and 6 bases, in that order; junction bases with no gene match: 13. In germline, CDR1 is SGHAT, CDR2 FQNNGV. This CDR3 region has 18 residues. In the original processing: Reference gene primer amplification gave estimated nucleated cell counts. Profiled with immunoSEQ multiplex PCR; TCRdb holds only in-frame clones, not every one. The DNA gave D and trimming, while V, J and clone size come from that table. Of some 280,000 clones listed, approximately 89% are singletons. This clone was observed a single time. The sequence was collected from a woman aged 55-70 years with acute or convalescent COVID-19. Sequencing was carried out using peripheral blood. This chain uses TRBV11-2 with TRBJ2-2; TRBD1 aligns across 12 bases. The CDR3 region is CASSPRDRGHVNPGELFF. As DNA, the CDR3 is TGTGCCAGCAGCCCCCGGGACAGGGGGCATGTTAACCCCGGGGAGCTGTTTTTT.